This TCR beta chain was sequenced during a study of tumor-infiltrating lymphocytes in primary liver carcinoma. Joint extraction of RNA and DNA used about 17-33 mg of bulk tissue that was unsorted. Germline assignment: CDR1 MDHEN and CDR2 SYDVKM. This CDR3 region has 14 residues. V lost 7 bases to trimming and J lost 2 bases, with 9 bases between them. TCR beta cDNA was reverse-transcribed from roughly 520 ng of total RNA. The reaction used a constant-region primer and ProtoScript II reverse transcriptase. Libraries covering TCR beta were generated through three nested multiplex PCR rounds (using a slightly modified ARM-PCR). Each of the first two PCR rounds ran nine to ten cycles with TRBV1-TRBV30 forward and C-beta reverse primers. MiXCR, run by TCRdb on the multiplex PCR reads, gives a single entry per CDR3 protein. This table has 70,000 to 85,000 distinct CDR3 sequences, over 70% appearing once.

Sample: liver tumor tissue from sampling region 4. Subset: tumor region T4, right-lateral pole. The rearrangement joins TRBV28 to TRBJ2-6; D not certain. This sequence originates from an older woman with primary liver carcinoma and hepatitis B virus infection. CDR3 nucleotide sequence: TGTGCCAGCAACCCTGATCCTGGGGCCAACGTCCTGACTTTC. Translation gives CASNPDPGANVLTF.